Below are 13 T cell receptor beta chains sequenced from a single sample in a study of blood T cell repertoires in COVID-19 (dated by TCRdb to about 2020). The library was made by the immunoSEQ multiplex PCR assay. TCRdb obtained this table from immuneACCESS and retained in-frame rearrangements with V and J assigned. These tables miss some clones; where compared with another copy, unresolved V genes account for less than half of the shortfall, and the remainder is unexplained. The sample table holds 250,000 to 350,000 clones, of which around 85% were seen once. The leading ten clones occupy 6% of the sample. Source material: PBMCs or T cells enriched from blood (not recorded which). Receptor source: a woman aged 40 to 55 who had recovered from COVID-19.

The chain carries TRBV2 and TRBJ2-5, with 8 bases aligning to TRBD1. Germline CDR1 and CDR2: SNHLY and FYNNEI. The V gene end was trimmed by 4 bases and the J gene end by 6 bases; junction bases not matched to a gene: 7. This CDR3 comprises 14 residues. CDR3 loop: CASSVQGGGQTQYF. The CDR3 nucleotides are TGTGCCAGCAGTGTACAGGGGGGTGGGCAGACCCAGTACTTC.

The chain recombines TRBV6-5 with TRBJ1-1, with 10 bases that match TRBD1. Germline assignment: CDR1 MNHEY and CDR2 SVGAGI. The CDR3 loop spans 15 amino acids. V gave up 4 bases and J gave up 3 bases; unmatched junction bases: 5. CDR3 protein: CASSSLGTGDTEAFF. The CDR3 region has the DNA TGTGCCAGCAGTTCCCTAGGGACAGGGGACACTGAAGCTTTCTTT.

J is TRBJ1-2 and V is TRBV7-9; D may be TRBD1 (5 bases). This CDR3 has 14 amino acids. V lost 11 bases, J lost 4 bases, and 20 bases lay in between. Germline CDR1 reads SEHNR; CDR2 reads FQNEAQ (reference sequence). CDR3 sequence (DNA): TGTGCCGTCGGGCAGGCCAGGGATGCCTATGGCTACACCTTC. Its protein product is CAVGQARDAYGYTF.

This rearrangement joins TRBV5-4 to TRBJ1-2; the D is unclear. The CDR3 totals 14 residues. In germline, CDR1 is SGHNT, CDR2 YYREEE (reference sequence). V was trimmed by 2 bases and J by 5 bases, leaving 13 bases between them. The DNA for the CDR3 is TGTGCCAGCAGCTTAGGACCCGGAGGGTATGGCTACACCTTC. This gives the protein CASSLGPGGYGYTF.

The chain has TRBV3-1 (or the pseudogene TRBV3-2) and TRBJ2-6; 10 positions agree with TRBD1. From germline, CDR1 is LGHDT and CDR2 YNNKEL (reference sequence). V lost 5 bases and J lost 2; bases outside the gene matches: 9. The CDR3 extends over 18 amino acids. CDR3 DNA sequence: TGTGCCAGCAGCTCACAGGACAGGGGGTTGGCTGGGGCCAACGTCCTGACTTTC. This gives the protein CASSSQDRGLAGANVLTF.

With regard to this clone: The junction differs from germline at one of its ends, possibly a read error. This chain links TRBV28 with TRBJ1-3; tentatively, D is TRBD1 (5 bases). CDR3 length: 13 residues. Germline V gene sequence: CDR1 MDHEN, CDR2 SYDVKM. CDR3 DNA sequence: TGCCTCACGGGCAGGGCCTCTGGAAACACCATATATTTT. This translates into CLTGRASGNTIYF. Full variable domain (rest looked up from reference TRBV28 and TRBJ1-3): DVKVTQSSRYLVKRTGEKVFLECVQDMDHENMFWYRQDPGLGLRLIYFSYDVKMKEKGDIPEGYSVSREKKERFSLILESASTNQTSMYLCLTGRASGNTIYFGEGSWLTVV.

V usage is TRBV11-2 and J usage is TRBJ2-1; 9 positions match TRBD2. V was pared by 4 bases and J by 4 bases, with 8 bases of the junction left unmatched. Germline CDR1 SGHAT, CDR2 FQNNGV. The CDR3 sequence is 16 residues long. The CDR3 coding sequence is TGTGCCAGCAGCTCGCCCGGGACTAGCCTTTACAATGAGCAGTTCTTC. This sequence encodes CASSSPGTSLYNEQFF.

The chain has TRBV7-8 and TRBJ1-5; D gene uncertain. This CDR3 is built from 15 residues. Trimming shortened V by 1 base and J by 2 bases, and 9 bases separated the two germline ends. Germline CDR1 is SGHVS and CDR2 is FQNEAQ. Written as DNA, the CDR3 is TGTGCCAGCAGCTTAGAGCGCCTAGGCAATCAGCCCCAGCATTTT. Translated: CASSLERLGNQPQHF.

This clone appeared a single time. CDR3 DNA: TGTGCCAGCAGCTTATCGAGAGAGACCCAGTACTTC. Its translation is CASSLSRETQYF. The chain employs TRBV7-2 and TRBJ2-5; D gene uncertain. Trimming pared 2 bases from V and 4 bases from J, leaving 5 bases between. The CDR3 loop spans 12 amino acids. The germline V gene encodes CDR1 SGHTA and CDR2 FQGNSA.

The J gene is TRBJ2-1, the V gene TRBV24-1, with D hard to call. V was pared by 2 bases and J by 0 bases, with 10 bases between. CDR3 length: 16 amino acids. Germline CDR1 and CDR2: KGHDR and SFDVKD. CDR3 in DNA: TGTGCCACCAGTGATTGGTCAGGAAGCTCCTACAATGAGCAGTTCTTC. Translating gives CATSDWSGSSYNEQFF.

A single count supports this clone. Here the CDR3 DNA reads TGTGCCAGCAGCTTTCCTACAGCGGGAGTTAGGTCCTACGAGCAGTACTTC. Protein product: CASSFPTAGVRSYEQYF. The chain recombines TRBV7-2 with TRBJ2-7, with 8 bases matching TRBD2. V was clipped by 3 bases and J by 1 base; unmatched bases: 11. Germline values: CDR1 SGHTA, CDR2 FQGNSA. There are 17 residues in the CDR3.

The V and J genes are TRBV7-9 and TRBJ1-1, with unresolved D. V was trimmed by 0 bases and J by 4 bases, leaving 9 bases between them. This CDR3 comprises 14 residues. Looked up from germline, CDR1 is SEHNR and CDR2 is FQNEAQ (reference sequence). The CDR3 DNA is TGTGCCAGCAGCTTAGCGGTTCCGGGCACTGAAGCTTTCTTT. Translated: CASSLAVPGTEAFF.

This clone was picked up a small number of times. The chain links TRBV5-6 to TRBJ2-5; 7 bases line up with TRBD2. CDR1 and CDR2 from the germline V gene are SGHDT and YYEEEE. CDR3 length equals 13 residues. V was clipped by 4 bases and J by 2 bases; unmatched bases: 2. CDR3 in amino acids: CASSEAGQETQYF. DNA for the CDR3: TGTGCCAGCAGCGAAGCGGGGCAAGAGACCCAGTACTTC.